Given below is one TCR beta chain in context. Its specificity is unknown. The data stem from a study of shared clonotypes between healthy human individuals. Study-wide context: Three men and a couple of women, aged 18 to 49, were donors.

About 90 million PBMCs supplied genomic DNA for unsorted samples. This CDR3 comprises 16 residues. The trim removed 10 bases at V and 5 bases at J, leaving 16 bases unmatched. From germline, CDR1 is SGHTA and CDR2 FQGNSA. Study results and limitations: Expectations were that clonotype sharing among donors would be affected by sequencing depth.

Libraries were prepared by immunoSEQ multiplex PCR; TCRdb keeps only in-frame clonotypes and omits some of them. This table holds about 510,000 clones, 79% found once. The chain recombines TRBV7-2 with TRBJ2-3, with 9 nucleotides matching TRBD1. The sequencing sample was made of PBMCs. This sequence originates from a woman in her forties in good health. Some clones in this sample may be carry-over from other donors' samples. CDR3 bases: TGTGCCACCACACGCCGCACAGGGGGCGCCGGAGATACGCAGTATTTT. Its protein is CATTRRTGGAGDTQYF.